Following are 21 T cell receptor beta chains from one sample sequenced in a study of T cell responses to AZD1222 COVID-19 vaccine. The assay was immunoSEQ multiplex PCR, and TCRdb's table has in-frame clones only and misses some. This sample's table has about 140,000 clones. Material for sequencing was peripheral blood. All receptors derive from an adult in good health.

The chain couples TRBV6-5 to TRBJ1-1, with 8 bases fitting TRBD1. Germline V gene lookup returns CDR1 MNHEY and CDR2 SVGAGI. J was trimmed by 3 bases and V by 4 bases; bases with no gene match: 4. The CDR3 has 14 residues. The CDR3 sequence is CASSFNRGDTEAFF. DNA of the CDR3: TGTGCCAGCAGTTTTAACAGGGGGGACACTGAAGCTTTCTTT.

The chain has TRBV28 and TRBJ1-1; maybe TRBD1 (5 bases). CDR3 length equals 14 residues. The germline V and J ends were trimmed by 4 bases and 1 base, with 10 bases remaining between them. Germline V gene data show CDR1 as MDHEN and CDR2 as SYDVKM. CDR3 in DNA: TGTGCCAGCAGTTGGGTCGGGGGGAACACTGAAGCTTTCTTT. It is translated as CASSWVGGNTEAFF.

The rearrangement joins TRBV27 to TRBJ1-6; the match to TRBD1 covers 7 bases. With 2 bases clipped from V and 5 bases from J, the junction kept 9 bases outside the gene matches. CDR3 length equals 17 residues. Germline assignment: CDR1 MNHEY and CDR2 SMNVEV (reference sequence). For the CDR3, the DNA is TGTGCCAGCAGTTTAGGGAACAGGGGCACCAATAATTCACCCCTCCACTTT. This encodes CASSLGNRGTNNSPLHF.

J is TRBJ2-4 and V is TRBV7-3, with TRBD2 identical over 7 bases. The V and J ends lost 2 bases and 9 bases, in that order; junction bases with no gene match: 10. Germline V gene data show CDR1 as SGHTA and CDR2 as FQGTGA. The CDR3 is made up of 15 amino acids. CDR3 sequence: CASSLHGGGSSIQYF. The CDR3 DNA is TGTGCCAGCAGCTTACACGGGGGAGGGTCCAGCATTCAGTACTTC.

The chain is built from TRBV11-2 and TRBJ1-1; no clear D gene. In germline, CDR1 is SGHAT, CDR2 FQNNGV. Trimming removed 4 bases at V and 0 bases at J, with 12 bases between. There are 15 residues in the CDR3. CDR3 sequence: CASSYTTSMNTEAFF. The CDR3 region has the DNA TGTGCCAGCAGCTATACAACGTCCATGAACACTGAAGCTTTCTTT.

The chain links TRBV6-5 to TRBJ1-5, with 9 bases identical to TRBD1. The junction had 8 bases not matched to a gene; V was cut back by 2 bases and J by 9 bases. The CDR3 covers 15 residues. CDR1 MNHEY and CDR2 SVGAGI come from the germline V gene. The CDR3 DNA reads TGTGCCAGCAGTTACGGTACAGGGGGCGGTTGGCCCCAGCATTTT. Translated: CASSYGTGGGWPQHF.

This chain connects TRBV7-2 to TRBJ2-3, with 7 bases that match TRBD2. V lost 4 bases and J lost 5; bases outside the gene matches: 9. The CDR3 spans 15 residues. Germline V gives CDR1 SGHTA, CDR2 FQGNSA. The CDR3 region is CASSSPTGGKDTQYF. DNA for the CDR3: TGTGCCAGCAGCTCCCCGACGGGGGGTAAAGATACGCAGTATTTT.

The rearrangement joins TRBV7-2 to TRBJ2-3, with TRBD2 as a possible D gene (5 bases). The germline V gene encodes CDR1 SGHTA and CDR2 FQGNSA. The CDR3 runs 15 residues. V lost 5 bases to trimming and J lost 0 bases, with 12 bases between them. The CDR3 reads CASSNSGTSTDTQYF. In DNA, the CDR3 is TGTGCCAGCAGCAACAGCGGAACTAGCACAGATACGCAGTATTTT.

CDR3 in DNA: TGCAGCGTTGAGGGACAGGGGGACGAGCAGTACTTC. It translates to CSVEGQGDEQYF. The genes are TRBV29-1 and TRBJ2-7; 11 positions agree with TRBD1. The CDR3 totals 12 residues. With V trimmed by 3 bases and J by 5 bases, 0 bases remained unmatched. The germline gives CDR1 SQVTM, CDR2 ANQGSEA.

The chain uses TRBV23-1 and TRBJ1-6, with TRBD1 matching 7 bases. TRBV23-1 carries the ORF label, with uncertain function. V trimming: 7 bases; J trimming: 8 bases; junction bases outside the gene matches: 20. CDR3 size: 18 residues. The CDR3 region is CASTPRDRPTRVDSPLHF. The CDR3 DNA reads TGCGCCAGCACCCCAAGGGACAGACCAACAAGGGTGGATTCACCCCTCCACTTT.

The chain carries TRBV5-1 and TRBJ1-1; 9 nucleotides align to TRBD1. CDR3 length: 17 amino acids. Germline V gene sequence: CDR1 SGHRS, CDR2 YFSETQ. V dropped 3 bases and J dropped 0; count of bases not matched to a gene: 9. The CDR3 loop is CASSSSPGTGMNTEAFF. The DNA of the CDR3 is TGCGCCAGCAGCTCCAGTCCCGGGACAGGGATGAACACTGAAGCTTTCTTT.

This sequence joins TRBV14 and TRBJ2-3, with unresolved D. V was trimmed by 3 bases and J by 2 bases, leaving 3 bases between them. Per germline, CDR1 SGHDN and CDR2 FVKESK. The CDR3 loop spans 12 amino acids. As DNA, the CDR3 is TGTGCCAGCAGCCACTACACAGATACGCAGTATTTT. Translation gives CASSHYTDTQYF.

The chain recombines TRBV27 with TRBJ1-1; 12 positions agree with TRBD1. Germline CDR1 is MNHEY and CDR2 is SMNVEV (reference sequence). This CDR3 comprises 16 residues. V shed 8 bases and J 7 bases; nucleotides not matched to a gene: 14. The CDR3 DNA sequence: TGTGCCAGCCTTCCCCGGGACAGGGGGCGCCTGGTTGAAGCTTTCTTT. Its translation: CASLPRDRGRLVEAFF.

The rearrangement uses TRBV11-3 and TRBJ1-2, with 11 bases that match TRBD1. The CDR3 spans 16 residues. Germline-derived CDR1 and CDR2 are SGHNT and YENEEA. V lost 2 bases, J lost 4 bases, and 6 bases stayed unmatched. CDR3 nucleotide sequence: TGTGCCAGCAGCTTAAGCCGGACAGGGGGCAGCTATGGCTACACCTTC. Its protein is CASSLSRTGGSYGYTF.

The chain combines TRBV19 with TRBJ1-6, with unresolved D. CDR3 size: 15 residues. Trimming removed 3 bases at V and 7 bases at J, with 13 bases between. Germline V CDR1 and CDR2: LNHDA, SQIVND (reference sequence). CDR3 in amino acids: CASSIQDTGNSPLHF. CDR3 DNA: TGTGCCAGTAGTATCCAGGATACTGGCAATTCACCCCTCCACTTT.

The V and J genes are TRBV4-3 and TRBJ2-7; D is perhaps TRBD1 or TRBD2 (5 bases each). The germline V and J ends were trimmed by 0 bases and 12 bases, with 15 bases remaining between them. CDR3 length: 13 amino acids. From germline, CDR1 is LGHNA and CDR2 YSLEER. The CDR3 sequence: CASSQDRLGRLYF. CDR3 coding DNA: TGCGCCAGCAGCCAAGATCGGTTGGGACGTTTGTACTTC.

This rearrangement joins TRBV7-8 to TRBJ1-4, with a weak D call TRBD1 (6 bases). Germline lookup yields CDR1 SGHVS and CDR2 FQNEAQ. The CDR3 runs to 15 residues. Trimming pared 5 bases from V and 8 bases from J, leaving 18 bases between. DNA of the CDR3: TGTGCCAGCAGCGAACATGGGGGGGCTGGGGAAAAACTGTTTTTT. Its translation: CASSEHGGAGEKLFF. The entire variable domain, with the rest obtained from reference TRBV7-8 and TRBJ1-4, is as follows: GAGVSQSPRYKVAKRGQDVALRCDPISGHVSLFWYQQALGQGPEFLTYFQNEAQLDKSGLPSDRFFAERPEGSVSTLKIQRTQQEDSAVYLCASSEHGGAGEKLFFGSGTQLSVL.

CDR3 sequence reads: CASSSGTGDYEQYF. The CDR3 DNA is TGTGCCAGCAGCTCCGGGACAGGGGACTACGAGCAGTACTTC. The chain links TRBV6-5 to TRBJ2-7; 10 bases align to TRBD1. V was pared by 6 bases and J by 3 bases, with 5 bases of the junction left unmatched. The V gene's germline CDR1 is MNHEY and CDR2 SVGAGI. The CDR3 is 14 amino acids.

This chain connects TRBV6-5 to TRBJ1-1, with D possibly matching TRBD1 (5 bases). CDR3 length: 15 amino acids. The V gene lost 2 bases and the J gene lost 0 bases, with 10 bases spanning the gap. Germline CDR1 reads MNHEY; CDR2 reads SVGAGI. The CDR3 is CASSYAGVMNTEAFF. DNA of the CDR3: TGTGCCAGCAGTTACGCGGGGGTAATGAACACTGAAGCTTTCTTT.

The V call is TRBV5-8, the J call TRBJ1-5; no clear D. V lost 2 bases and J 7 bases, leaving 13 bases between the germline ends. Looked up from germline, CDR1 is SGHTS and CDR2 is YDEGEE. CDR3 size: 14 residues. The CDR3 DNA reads TGTGCCAGCAGCTTTAGGAGTTATGGGCAGCCCCAGCATTTT. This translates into CASSFRSYGQPQHF.

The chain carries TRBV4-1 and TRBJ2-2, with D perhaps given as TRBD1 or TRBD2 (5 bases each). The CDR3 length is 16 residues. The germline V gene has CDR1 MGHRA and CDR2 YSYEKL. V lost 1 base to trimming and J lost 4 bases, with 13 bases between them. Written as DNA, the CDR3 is TGCGCCAGCAGCCAAGGACGGGCAGGGAGCACCGGGGAGCTGTTTTTT. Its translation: CASSQGRAGSTGELFF.